The rows below give T cell receptor beta chains drawn from one sample of a study of shared clonotypes between healthy human individuals. Profiling relied on immunoSEQ multiplex PCR, and the TCRdb table lists in-frame clones only, not all of them. The data show 950,000 to 1,300,000 clones, with about 80% seen just once and 1.4% held by the top ten. Sequenced sample: memory CD4+ T cells sorted from blood. All receptors come from a man between 18 and 35 years old in good health. Both conserved end residues are part of each CDR3. D genes are given only for firm matches. The size entry is marked missing in some rows and otherwise reads once, few, many or a size class.

j_call	clone_size	d_call	v_call	cdr3_aa	cdr3_nt
TRBJ2-5	NA	TRBD2	TRBV5-1	CASSLEGTSGGIYF	TGCGCCAGCAGCTTGGAAGGGACTAGCGGGGGGATATACTTC
TRBJ2-3	few	NA	TRBV10-3	CAISESDTQYF	TGTGCCATCAGTGAGTCGGATACGCAGTATTTT
TRBJ2-5	NA	NA	TRBV5-6	CASSLASETQYF	TGTGCCAGCAGCCTGGCGTCCGAGACCCAGTACTTC
TRBJ1-2	NA	TRBD1	TRBV7-9	CASSQGQGYGYTF	TGTGCCAGCAGCCAAGGACAGGGTTATGGCTACACCTTC
TRBJ1-4	NA	NA	TRBV6-6	CASSYGGEKLFF	TGTGCCAGCAGTTACGGGGGGGAAAAACTGTTTTTT
TRBJ2-5	NA	NA	TRBV10-1	CASRVWLGEETQYF	TGCGCCAGCAGGGTTTGGTTAGGGGAAGAGACCCAGTACTTC
TRBJ1-6	NA	NA	TRBV21-1	CASSKVGPLSSYNSPLHF	TGTGCCAGCAGCAAAGTGGGACCCTTAAGCTCCTATAATTCACCCCTCCACTTT
TRBJ1-1	NA	NA	TRBV6-1	CASSEDWGSREAFF	TGTGCCAGCAGTGAAGATTGGGGCAGCCGAGAAGCTTTCTTT
TRBJ2-7	NA	NA	TRBV7-2	CASSWAQGGYEQYF	TGTGCCAGCAGCTGGGCCCAGGGAGGATACGAGCAGTACTTC
TRBJ2-2	once	NA	TRBV11-2	CASSFNSGDATGELFF	TGTGCCAGCAGCTTCAATAGCGGCGATGCAACCGGGGAGCTGTTTTTT
TRBJ2-5	once	NA	TRBV18	CASSPGGGQETQYF	TGTGCCAGCTCACCAGGGGGTGGACAAGAGACCCAGTACTTC
TRBJ2-1	few	NA	TRBV5-8	CASSLSGTVWTKEINEQFF	TGTGCCAGCAGCTTGTCTGGGACAGTGTGGACTAAAGAGATCAATGAGCAGTTCTTC
TRBJ2-5	NA	NA	TRBV7-7	CASSLDNSAETQYF	TGTGCTAGCAGTCTGGATAATAGCGCGGAGACCCAGTACTTC
TRBJ2-2	NA	TRBD1	TRBV29-1	CSVGVTGTNTGELFF	TGCAGCGTTGGGGTGACAGGGACGAACACCGGGGAGCTGTTTTTT
TRBJ2-1	NA	TRBD1	TRBV7-9	CASSLTGFQFF	TGTGCCAGCAGCTTGACAGGGTTCCAATTCTTC
TRBJ2-1	NA	TRBD2	TRBV7-6	CASTLSSLAGDNEQFF	TGTGCCAGCACCCTTAGCTCTCTAGCGGGGGACAATGAGCAGTTCTTC
TRBJ2-2	once	NA	TRBV19	CASSLLAAVNTGELFF	TGTGCCAGTAGTCTTTTAGCGGCCGTGAACACCGGGGAGCTGTTTTTT
TRBJ1-5	NA	NA	TRBV9	CASSVGDSNQLQHF	TGTGCCAGCAGCGTAGGTGATAGCAATCAGCTCCAGCATTTT
TRBJ1-5	NA	NA	TRBV6-6	CASSASTGWGPQHF	TGTGCCAGCAGTGCTTCGACAGGCTGGGGGCCCCAGCATTTT
TRBJ1-1	NA	NA	TRBV6-5	CASSYRGVQTEAFF	TGTGCCAGCAGTTACCGAGGGGTACAGACTGAAGCTTTCTTT
TRBJ1-2	NA	NA	TRBV25-1	CASSEGGRGREGYTF	TGTGCCAGCAGTGAGGGTGGCAGGGGAAGAGAAGGCTACACCTTC
TRBJ2-3	NA	NA	TRBV5-4	CASSGSGDTQYF	TGTGCCAGCAGCGGCTCGGGGGATACGCAGTATTTT
TRBJ1-1	NA	NA	TRBV28	CASSGHTEAFF	TGTGCCAGCAGTGGTCACACTGAAGCTTTCTTT